The present T cell receptor (beta chain) was sequenced within a study of cytomegalovirus exposure and HLA in healthy donors. Assay: immunoSEQ multiplex PCR; the TCRdb copy retains only in-frame clones and omits some. The repertoire holds more than 150,000 clones, with about four fifths as singletons. Germline assignment: CDR1 SEHNR and CDR2 FQNEAQ (reference sequence). Trimming cost V 5 bases and J 4 bases, with 23 bases left between them. CDR3 size: 18 residues. This chain links TRBV7-9 with TRBJ2-2, with D perhaps matching TRBD2 (6 bases). What was sequenced was PBMCs. This receptor was taken from a woman under 30 in good health and CMV-seropositive. CDR3 protein: CASSPPGGVGFGTGELFF. CDR3 nucleotide sequence: TGTGCCAGCAGCCCACCAGGCGGGGTCGGGTTCGGCACCGGGGAGCTGTTTTTT.